This T cell receptor (beta chain) was observed in a study of blood T cells in healthy people across ages (dated by TCRdb to about 2015). With respect to the entire study: In model experiments, roughly one uniquely barcoded TCR beta cDNA molecule per two T cells was captured by template switching. Age-related changes in TCR beta repertoire diversity were measured in the study by deep sequencing normalized with unique cDNA molecular identifiers. The donors were divided into four age groups: young (average roughly 17 years), middle-aged (about 41), aged (roughly 66) and long-lived (about 84). To avoid experimental bias, donors of different ages were spread randomly across the sequencing lanes. For two donors (one aged 18 to 29 and one aged 80 or older), the study analyzed two additional independent replicas of 1 million unique cDNA reads from the same blood draw. Paper-wide results and their limitations: As age increased, observed TCR beta diversity per million T cells dropped in a roughly linear way, and a significant reduction was already evident by age 40. Total diversity estimates from one million sequenced T cells were considered lower bounds and underestimates. Because the CMV infection status of the donors was unknown, age-related changes in expanded clonotypes may potentially have been confounded. Compared with the aged group, the long-lived group had more naive CD4+ T cells, fewer expanded clones and increased TCR diversity, a pattern suggesting age selection. Since profiling was done on bulk unsorted PBMCs, naive and antigen-experienced compartments could not be conclusively compared. Observed TCR beta diversity correlated strongly with the percentage of naive T cells measured by flow cytometry.

Library prep was done by 5' RACE. The listed sequencing device is Illumina HiSeq 2500. A second 7 to 11 cycle PCR used a sample-barcoded 5' primer and a J-beta primer mix. A template-switch 5' adaptor carrying 12 random nucleotides introduced a unique molecular identifier onto each TCR beta cDNA molecule. Each sample yielded at least 2.5 million CDR3-containing paired-end reads. All of the RNA was converted into first-strand cDNA using the Mint cDNA synthesis kit, with a TRBC-specific oligonucleotide serving as the primer. All cDNA was treated with uracil-DNA glycosylase and then went through a first 18-cycle PCR with the universal primers M1SS and BC2_uni_R. The study's processing was this. Normalization of each sample was performed by random selection of 1 million high-quality reads, each carrying a distinct molecular identifier. Instead of being binned into consensus sequences, reads with shared molecular identifiers were discarded. CDR3 identification, clonotype clustering and error correction used MiTCR with a Q25 quality threshold and the strictest error-elimination algorithm. A nonparametric unseen species model using Euler transformation provided a lower-bound estimate of total TCR beta diversity. TCRdb cleaned the public reads at Q25 with fastp, built clones with MiXCR and kept in-frame beta chains. Each CDR3 protein gets just one entry, which takes the most common genes and DNA from the rows behind it. The V and J calls, along with clone size, are taken from TCRdb and not from the paper's own processing. Within this sample are over a million distinct CDR3 sequences, with roughly 45% of them counted one time only. The ten biggest clones cover roughly 7.7% of the sample.

This clonotype was seen repeatedly, ten times or more. No antigen is known for it. No qualities accompany the bases; no much larger clone lies one base away. The 39 donors, aged 6 to 90 years, were systemically healthy Caucasian individuals from Russia. About 9.8 milliliters of peripheral blood were drawn from each donor into EDTA-treated Vacutainer tubes. PBMCs were isolated by Ficoll-Paque density-gradient centrifugation, with at least 7 million obtained per sample. Total RNA was extracted from PBMCs with Trizol reagent, with at least 6 micrograms obtained per sample. For every donor, flow cytometry on a PBMC aliquot measured the percentage of naive CD45RAhigh/CD27high T cells. CDR1 and CDR2 (DFQATT, SNEGSKA) derive from the germline V gene (reference sequence). V is trimmed back by 3 bases and J by 4 bases, and the junction contains 7 bases that no gene match accounts for. The CDR3, cysteine through phenylalanine, is 15 amino acids long. Of all the DNA, just the CDR3 is kept, 45 bases in frame from base 1.

Sequenced: blood. The sequence joins TRBV20-1 to TRBJ2-1; 9 central nucleotides agree with TRBD2. The origin of this receptor is a woman aged 18-29 years in good health. The CDR3 is CSASLTSGGYNEQFF. The DNA sequence is TGCAGTGCTAGTTTGACTAGCGGAGGTTACAATGAGCAGTTCTTC.